This T cell receptor beta chain is drawn from a study of shared clonotypes between healthy human individuals (dated by TCRdb to the early 2020s). Describing the broader study: A couple of women and a few men aged 18 to 49 years were included in the cohort. Per donor, three plates each were used for CD4 naive and CD4 memory, two for CD8 naive, and one for CD8 memory. To estimate repertoire size and how much clonotype sharing occurs between individuals, the study deeply sequenced the blood TCR repertoires of five healthy adults. Libraries were prepared and TCR repertoires were sequenced by different laboratories using diverse techniques, in order to increase sequencing depth and limit assay-specific biases. Per donor, leukapheresis produced somewhere between about 0.94 and 9 billion PBMCs. Results the study describes overall, beyond this receptor: Naive subsets generally had larger estimated clonotype richness than memory subsets. Across a few donors, approximately 5% of naive CD4, approximately 3.5% of naive CD8, 2.3% of memory CD4, and 0.4% of memory CD8 clonotypes were shared. Rarefaction of sorted-subset datasets indicated incomplete sequencing despite the large sequencing depth. Pairwise subsampling led to the expectation that sequencing depth would affect the degree of clonotype sharing among donors. Clonotypes shared by all four sorted-subset donors showed higher generation probabilities than non-shared clonotypes. Sampling was limited to blood, and TCR repertoires in tissue likely differ from TCR repertoires in blood. Because the study included only a small number of donors, the genetic and exposure-history diversity represented was limited.

Looking up the germline V gene (reference sequence) yields CDR1 DFQATT and CDR2 SNEGSKA. Trimming takes 7 bases from V and 3 bases from J, and the germline ends sit 9 bases apart. From its cysteine to its phenylalanine, the CDR3 spans 11 amino acids. CDR3 DNA only is kept here, 33 bases in frame from base 1. As regards this clone: Its antigen is not yet known. The record has no base qualities; no much larger clone is one base away.

TCR CDR3 regions were amplified from genomic DNA by multiplex PCR using the deep immunoSEQ assay. Genomic DNA extracted from each cell subset was distributed evenly over all wells of several immunoSEQ 96-well plates, and each plate served as one replicate. Each replicate PCR for sorted subsets received about 180 ng genomic DNA, equal to 30,000 or so T cell genomes. Purified libraries were quantified with a Qubit 3.0 fluorometer, sized on a Bioanalyzer 2100, and re-quantified with the KAPA Library Quantification kit. Each immunoSEQ 96-well plate was sequenced on its own single-read 150-cycle Illumina NextSeq 550 flow cell. Turning to the authors' computational methods: Because the immunoSEQ output held only junctional sequences and lacked quality scores, the filtering could not match the filtering applied to full-length reads. To assign V/J genes and CDR3, sequences were annotated against IMGT germline references using PyIR, a Python wrapper for IgBLAST v1.9. Reads were filtered out if the reads had weak V/J assignments (E-value above 1e-6), no CDR3, stop codons, out-of-frame junctions, or ambiguous translated residues. A V3J clonotype was defined by an identical inferred V gene, J gene, and CDR3 amino acid sequence. Percentage overlap between repertoires was computed as shared unique clonotypes divided by the size of the smaller repertoire. Repertoire richness was assessed with RTK rarefaction, the Chao1 estimator, and Recon v2.1 estimates of unobserved clonotypes. Generation probabilities for all TCRbeta clonotypes obtained by the gDNA method from several donors were computed using OLGA. Imported from immuneACCESS, the table was reduced by TCRdb to in-frame sequences with V and J called. These copies leave out some clones; in studies compared against another copy, an unresolved V gene accounts for under half, and the cause of the remainder is not known. V, J and clone size derive from that table, while D and trimming were established from the DNA sequence. Here the sample has around 700,000 clones; around 72% occur a single time. The biggest ten clones account for 1.8% of the sample.

Donors were healthy HIV-negative adults with no recently reported acute infections or vaccinations. Every donor was a Caucasian adult residing in Nashville, Tennessee, USA. CD4+ T cells were enriched by magnetic negative selection, after which naive cells were positively selected on CD45RA and the negative fraction was taken as the memory subset. Blood was collected by leukapheresis, and PBMCs were isolated by Ficoll-Histopaque density gradient centrifugation and then cryopreserved in liquid nitrogen vapor phase. Analytical flow cytometry was used to check the purity and quantity of each magnetically sorted T cell population. Genomic DNA was isolated from each sorted fraction and quantified by UV absorbance on a Nanodrop 2000c.

Here the chain combines TRBV20-1 and TRBJ1-1, with an unclear D gene assignment. The receptor comes from a woman in her thirties in good health. Sequenced input: memory CD4+ T cells sorted from blood. In the paper's terms, the cell subset or site label means: CD45RA-negative fraction. In nucleotide form, the sequence is TGCAGTGGCGAGGGTGACACTGAAGCTTTCTTT. It is translated as CSGEGDTEAFF.